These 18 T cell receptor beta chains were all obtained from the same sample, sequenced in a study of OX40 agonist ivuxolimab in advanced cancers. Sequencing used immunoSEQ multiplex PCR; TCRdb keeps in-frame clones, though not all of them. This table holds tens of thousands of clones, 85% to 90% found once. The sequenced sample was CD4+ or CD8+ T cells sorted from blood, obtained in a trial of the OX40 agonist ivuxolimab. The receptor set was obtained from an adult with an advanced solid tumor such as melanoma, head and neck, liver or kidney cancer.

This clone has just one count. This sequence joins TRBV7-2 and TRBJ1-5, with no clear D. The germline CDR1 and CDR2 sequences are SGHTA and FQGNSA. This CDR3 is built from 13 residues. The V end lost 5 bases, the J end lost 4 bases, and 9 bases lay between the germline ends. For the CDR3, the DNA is TGTGCCAGCAGCACTACACAGAATCAGCCCCAGCATTTT. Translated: CASSTTQNQPQHF. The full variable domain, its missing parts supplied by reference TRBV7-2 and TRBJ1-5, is GAGVSQSPSNKVTEKGKDVELRCDPISGHTALYWYRQSLGQGLEFLIYFQGNSAPDKSGLPSDRFSAERTGGSVSTLTIQRTQQEDSAVYLCASSTTQNQPQHFGDGTRLSIL.

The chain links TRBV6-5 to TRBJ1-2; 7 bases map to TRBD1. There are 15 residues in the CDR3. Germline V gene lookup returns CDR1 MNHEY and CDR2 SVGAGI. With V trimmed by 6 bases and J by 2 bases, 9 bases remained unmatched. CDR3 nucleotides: TGTGCCAGCAGCCCGACAGGGTTGAGAAACTATGGCTACACCTTC. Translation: CASSPTGLRNYGYTF.

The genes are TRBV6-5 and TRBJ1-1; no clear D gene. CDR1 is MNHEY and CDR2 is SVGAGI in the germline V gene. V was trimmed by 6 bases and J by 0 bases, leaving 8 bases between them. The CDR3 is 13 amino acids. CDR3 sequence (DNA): TGTGCCAGCAGAGTCCCCCTGAACACTGAAGCTTTCTTT. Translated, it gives CASRVPLNTEAFF.

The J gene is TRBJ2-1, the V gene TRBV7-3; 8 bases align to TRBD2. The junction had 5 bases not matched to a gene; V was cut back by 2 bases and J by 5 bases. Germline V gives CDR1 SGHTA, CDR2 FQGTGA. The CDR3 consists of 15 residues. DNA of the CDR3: TGTGCCAGCAGCTTATCCGGCGGGGGGAACAATGAGCAGTTCTTC. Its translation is CASSLSGGGNNEQFF.

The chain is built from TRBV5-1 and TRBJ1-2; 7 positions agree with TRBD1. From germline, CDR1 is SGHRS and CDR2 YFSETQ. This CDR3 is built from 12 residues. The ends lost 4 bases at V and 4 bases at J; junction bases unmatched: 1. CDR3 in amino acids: CASSRDSYGYTF. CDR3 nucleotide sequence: TGCGCCAGCAGCAGGGACAGCTATGGCTACACCTTC.

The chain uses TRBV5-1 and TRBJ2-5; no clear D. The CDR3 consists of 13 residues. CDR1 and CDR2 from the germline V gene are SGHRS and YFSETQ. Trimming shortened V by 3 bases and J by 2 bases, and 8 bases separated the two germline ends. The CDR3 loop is CASSYAGQETQYF. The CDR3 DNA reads TGCGCCAGCAGCTATGCTGGACAAGAGACCCAGTACTTC.

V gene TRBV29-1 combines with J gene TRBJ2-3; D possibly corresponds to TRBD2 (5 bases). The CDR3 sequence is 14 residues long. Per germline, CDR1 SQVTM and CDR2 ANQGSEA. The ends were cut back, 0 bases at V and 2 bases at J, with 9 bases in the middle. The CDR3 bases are TGCAGCGTTGAAGAGGGAGTTTTCACAGATACGCAGTATTTT. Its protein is CSVEEGVFTDTQYF.

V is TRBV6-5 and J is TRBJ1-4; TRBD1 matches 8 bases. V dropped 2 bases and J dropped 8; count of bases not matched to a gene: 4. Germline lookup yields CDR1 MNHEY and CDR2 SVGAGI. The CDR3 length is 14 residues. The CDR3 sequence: CASSYGTGEEKLFF. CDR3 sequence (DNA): TGTGCCAGCAGTTACGGGACAGGCGAAGAAAAACTGTTTTTT.

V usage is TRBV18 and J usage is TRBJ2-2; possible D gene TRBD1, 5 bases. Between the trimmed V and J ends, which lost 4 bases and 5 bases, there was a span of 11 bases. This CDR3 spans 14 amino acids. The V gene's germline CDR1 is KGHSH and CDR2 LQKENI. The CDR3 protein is CASSLGLVTGELFF. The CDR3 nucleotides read TGTGCCAGCTCACTGGGGCTAGTAACCGGGGAGCTGTTTTTT.

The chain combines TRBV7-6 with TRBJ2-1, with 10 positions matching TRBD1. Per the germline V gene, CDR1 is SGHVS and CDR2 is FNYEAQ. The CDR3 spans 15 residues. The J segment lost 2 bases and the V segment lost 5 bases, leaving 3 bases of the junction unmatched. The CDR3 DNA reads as TGTGCCAGCAGCCAGACAGGGGGCGCCTACAATGAGCAGTTCTTC. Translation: CASSQTGGAYNEQFF.

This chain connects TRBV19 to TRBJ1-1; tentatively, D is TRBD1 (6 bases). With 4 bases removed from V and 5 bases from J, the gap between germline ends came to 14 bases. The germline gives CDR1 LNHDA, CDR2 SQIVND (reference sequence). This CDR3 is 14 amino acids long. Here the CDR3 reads CASSTGVGKTEAFF. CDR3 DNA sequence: TGTGCCAGTAGTACAGGGGTAGGTAAGACTGAAGCTTTCTTT.

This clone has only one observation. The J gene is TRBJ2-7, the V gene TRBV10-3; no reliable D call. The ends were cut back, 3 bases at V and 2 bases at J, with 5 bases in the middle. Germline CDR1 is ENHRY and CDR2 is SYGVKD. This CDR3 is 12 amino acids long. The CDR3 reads CAISDGPYEQYF. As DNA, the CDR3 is TGTGCCATCAGTGACGGACCCTACGAGCAGTACTTC.

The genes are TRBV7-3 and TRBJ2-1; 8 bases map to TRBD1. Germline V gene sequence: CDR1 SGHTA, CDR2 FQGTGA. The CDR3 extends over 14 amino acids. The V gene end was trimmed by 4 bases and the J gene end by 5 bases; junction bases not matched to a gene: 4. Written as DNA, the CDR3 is TGTGCCAGCAGCTCCCGGACAGGGAACAATGAGCAGTTCTTC. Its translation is CASSSRTGNNEQFF.

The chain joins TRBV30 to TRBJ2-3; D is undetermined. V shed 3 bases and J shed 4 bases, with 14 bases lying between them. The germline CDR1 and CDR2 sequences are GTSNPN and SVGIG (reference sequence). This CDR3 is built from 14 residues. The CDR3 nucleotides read TGTGCCTGGAGCGAACAAGGATTCTCAGATACGCAGTATTTT. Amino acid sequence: CAWSEQGFSDTQYF.

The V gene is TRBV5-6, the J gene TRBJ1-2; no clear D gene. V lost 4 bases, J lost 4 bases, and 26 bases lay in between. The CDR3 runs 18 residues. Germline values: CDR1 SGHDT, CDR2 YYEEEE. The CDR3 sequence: CASSPPRADVHVGYGYTF. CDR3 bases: TGTGCCAGCAGCCCGCCCCGGGCGGACGTCCACGTGGGCTATGGCTACACCTTC.

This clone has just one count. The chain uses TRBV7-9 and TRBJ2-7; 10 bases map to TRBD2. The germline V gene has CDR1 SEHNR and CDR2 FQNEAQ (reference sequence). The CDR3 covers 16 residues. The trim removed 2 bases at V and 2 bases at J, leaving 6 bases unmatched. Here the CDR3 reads CASSLKREGLPYEQYF. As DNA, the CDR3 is TGTGCCAGCAGCTTAAAGCGGGAGGGCCTTCCCTACGAGCAGTACTTC. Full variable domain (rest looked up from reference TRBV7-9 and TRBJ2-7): DTGVSQNPRHKITKRGQNVTFRCDPISEHNRLYWYRQTLGQGPEFLTYFQNEAQLEKSRLLSDRFSAERPKGSFSTLEIQRTEQGDSAMYLCASSLKREGLPYEQYFGPGTRLTVT.

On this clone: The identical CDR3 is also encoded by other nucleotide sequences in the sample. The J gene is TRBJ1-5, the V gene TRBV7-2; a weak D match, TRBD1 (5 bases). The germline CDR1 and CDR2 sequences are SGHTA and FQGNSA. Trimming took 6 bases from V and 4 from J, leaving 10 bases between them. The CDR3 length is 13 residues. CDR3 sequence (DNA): TGTGCCAGCAGTTCTCAGGGTAATCAGCCCCAGCATTTT. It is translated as CASSSQGNQPQHF.

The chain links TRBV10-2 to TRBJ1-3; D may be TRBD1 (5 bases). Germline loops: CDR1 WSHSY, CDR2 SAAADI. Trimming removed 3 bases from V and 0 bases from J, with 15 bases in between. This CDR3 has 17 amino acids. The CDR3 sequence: CASSDPPGASSGNTIYF. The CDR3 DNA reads TGCGCCAGCAGTGACCCCCCCGGGGCCTCCTCTGGAAACACCATATATTTT.